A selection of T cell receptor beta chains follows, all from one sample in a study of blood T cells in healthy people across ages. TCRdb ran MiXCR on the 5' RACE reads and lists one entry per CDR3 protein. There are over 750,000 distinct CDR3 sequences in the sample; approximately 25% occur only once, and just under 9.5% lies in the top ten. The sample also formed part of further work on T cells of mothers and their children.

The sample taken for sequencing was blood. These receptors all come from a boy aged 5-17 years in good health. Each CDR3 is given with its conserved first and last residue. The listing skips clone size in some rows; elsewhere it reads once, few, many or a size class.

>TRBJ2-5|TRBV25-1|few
CTSSEFGTETQYF
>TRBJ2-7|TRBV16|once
CASSQWQGMRYEQYF
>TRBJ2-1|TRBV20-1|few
CSARDIRSGGGRYNEQFF
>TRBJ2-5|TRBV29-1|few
CSVEDAGNPLQETQYF
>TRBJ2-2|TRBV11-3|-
CASSPDHGELFF
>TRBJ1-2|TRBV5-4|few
CASSLDPGQGSGYTF
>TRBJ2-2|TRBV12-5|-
CASGLVISGRITGELFF
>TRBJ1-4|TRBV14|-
CASSQQGVSYEKLFF
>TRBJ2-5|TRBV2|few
CASSEAGWGSPQETQYF
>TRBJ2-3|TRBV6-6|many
CASSYSGPDTQYF
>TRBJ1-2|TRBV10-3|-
CAISESAGYGYGYSF
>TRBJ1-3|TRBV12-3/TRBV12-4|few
CASEKLNTIYF
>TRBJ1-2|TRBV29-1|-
CSVEEGHGYTF
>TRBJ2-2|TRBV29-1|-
CSVEQITGELFF
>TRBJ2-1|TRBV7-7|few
CASSLEPGPGIYNEQFF
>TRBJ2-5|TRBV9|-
CASSGETGRQYF
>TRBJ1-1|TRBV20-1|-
CSAYGTGNTEAFF
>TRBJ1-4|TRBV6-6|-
CASSPFRGHFEKLFF
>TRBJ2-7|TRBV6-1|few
CASSDGLWEQYF
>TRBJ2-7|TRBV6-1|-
CASIGQLYEQYF
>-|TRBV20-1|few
CSVPEGGDEQFF
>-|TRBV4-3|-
CASSQDLGPEEQYF
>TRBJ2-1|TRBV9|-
CASSVALAGGGEQFF
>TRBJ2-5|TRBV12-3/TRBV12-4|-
CASSLAGLGAQYF
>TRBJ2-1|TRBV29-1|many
CSYSGQGGHEQFF